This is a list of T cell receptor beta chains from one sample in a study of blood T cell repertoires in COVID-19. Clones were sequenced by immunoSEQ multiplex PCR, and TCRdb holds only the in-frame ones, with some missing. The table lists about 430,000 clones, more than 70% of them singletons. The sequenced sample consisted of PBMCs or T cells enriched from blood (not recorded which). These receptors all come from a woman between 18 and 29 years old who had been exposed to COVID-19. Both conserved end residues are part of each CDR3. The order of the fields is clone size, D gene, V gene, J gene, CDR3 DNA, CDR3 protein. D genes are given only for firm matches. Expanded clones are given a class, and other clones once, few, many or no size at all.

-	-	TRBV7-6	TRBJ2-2	TGTGCCAGCAGCTTAGAAGACAGCGCATACACCGGGGAGCTGTTTTTT	CASSLEDSAYTGELFF
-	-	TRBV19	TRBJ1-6	TGTGCCAGTAGTATATCGGCCGGCGGGAGCTCCTATAATTCACCCCTCCACTTT	CASSISAGGSSYNSPLHF
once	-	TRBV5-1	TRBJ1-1	TGCGCCAGCAGCGTACAGGGCGTGAACACTGAAGCTTTCTTT	CASSVQGVNTEAFF
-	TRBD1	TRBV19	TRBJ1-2	TGTGCCAGTAGTATTACCGGGACAGGGGTTTTCTATGGCTACACCTTC	CASSITGTGVFYGYTF
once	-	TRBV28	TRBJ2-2	TGTGCCAGCAGCACTCGGACTCGACCGACCGCCGGGGAGCTGTTTTTT	CASSTRTRPTAGELFF
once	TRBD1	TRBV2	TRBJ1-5	TGTGCCAGCAGTGGGAAAACAGGGGGTAGTCGAGGTCAGCCCCAGCATTTT	CASSGKTGGSRGQPQHF
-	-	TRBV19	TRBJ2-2	TGTGCCAGTAGTATTGGAGGCGGGGAGCTGTTTTTT	CASSIGGGELFF
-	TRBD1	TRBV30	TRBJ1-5	TGTGCCCTTGCCGGGACAGGGGGTCAGCCCCAGCATTTT	CALAGTGGQPQHF
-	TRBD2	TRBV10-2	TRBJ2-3	TGCGCCAGCAGTGGCCCGGGGACTAGCGGGGGGACCTCTAGCACAGATACGCAGTATTTT	CASSGPGTSGGTSSTDTQYF
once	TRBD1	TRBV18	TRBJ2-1	TGTGCCAGCTCAACCTACAGGGGCCACTACAATGAGCAGTTCTTC	CASSTYRGHYNEQFF
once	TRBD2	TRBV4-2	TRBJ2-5	TGTGCCAGCAGCCAATTTCCGGGACTAGCGGGACAAGAGACCCAGTACTTC	CASSQFPGLAGQETQYF
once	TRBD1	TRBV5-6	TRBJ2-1	TGTGCCAGCAAAAGGACAGGGCAGTACAATGAGCAGTTCTTC	CASKRTGQYNEQFF
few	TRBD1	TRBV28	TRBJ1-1	TGTGCCAGCAGTTTATCACCTACAGGGGGCACTGAAGCTTTCTTT	CASSLSPTGGTEAFF
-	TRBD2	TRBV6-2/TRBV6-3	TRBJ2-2	TGTGCCAGCAGTTACGGGACTAGCGGGGGGCCCGGGGAGCTGTTTTTT	CASSYGTSGGPGELFF
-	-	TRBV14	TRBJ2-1	TGTGCCAGCAGCCAAGTTGTTAGGTTTTTTAGCGGAAACGACAATGAGCAGTTCTTC	CASSQVVRFFSGNDNEQFF
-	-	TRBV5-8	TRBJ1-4	TGTGCCAGCAGCTTCCCAGGGTCCGCGTATGAAAAACTGTTTTTT	CASSFPGSAYEKLFF
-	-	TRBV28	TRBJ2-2	TGTGCCAGCGCCAGGGGGGACAGAAACACCGGGGAGCTGTTTTTT	CASARGDRNTGELFF
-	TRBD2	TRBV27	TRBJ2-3	TGTGCCAGCACGTCAGAGCTAGCGGGAGGAGATACGCAGTATTTT	CASTSELAGGDTQYF
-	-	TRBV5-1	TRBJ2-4	TGCGCCAGCAGCTTGGGGCGGTCAGCCAAAAACATTCAGTACTTC	CASSLGRSAKNIQYF
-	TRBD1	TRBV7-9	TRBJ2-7	TGTGCCAGCAGCGCCTGGACAGGGACCACCTACGAGCAGTACTTC	CASSAWTGTTYEQYF
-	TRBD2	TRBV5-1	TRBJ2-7	TGCGCCAGCAGGCCGGGACTAGCTCTCGACGAGCAGTACTTC	CASRPGLALDEQYF
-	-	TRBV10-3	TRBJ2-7	TGTGCCATCAGTGAAGGCGGGTACGAGCAGTACTTC	CAISEGGYEQYF
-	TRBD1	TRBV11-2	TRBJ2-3	TGTGCCAGCAGCTTTGGGACAGGGGGTAGCACAGATACGCAGTATTTT	CASSFGTGGSTDTQYF
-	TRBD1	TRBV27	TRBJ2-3	TGTGCCAGCAGTGCTACCGGGACAGGGTTTTCAGATACGCAGTATTTT	CASSATGTGFSDTQYF
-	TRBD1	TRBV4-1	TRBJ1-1	TGCGCCAGCACCCCGGCAGGGGGCACTGAAGCTTTCTTT	CASTPAGGTEAFF
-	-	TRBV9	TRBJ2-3	TGTGCCAGCAGCGCCGGAGTATCTAGCACAGATACGCAGTATTTT	CASSAGVSSTDTQYF
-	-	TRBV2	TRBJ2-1	TGTGCCAGCAGTGGTAACAGCGAGCAGTTCTTC	CASSGNSEQFF
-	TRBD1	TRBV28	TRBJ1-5	TGTGCCAGCAACTCCGGGACAGAAAGCAATCAGCCCCAGCATTTT	CASNSGTESNQPQHF
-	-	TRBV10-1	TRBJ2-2	TGCGCCAGCAGTGAGTCGAAGAAAACAGTTGGCGGGGAGCTGTTTTTT	CASSESKKTVGGELFF
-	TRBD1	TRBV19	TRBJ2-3	TGTGCCAGTAGTTCGACCGGGACAGGGGCGACAGATACGCAGTATTTT	CASSSTGTGATDTQYF
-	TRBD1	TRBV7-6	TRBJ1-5	TGTGCCAGCAGTCGAGACAGGGCAAGCAATCAGCCCCAGCATTTT	CASSRDRASNQPQHF
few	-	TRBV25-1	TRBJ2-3	TGTGCCAGCAGTGATTGGCGGGGCACAGATACGCAGTATTTT	CASSDWRGTDTQYF